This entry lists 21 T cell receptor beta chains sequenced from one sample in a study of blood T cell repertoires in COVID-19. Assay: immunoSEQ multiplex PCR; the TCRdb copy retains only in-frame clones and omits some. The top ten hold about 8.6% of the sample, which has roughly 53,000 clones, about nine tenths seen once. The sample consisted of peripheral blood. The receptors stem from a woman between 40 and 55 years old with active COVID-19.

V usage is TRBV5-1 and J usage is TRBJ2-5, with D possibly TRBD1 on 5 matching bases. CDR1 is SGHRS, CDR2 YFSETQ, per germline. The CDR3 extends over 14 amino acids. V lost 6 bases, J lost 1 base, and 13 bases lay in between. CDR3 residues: CASTATEVQETQYF. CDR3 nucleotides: TGCGCCAGCACCGCGACAGAAGTCCAAGAGACCCAGTACTTC.

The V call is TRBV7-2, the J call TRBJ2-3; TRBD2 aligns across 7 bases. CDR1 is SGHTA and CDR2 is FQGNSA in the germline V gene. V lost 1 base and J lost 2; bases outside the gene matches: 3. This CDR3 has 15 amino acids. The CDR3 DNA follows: TGTGCCAGCAGCTTAGGCGCGGGGGACACAGATACGCAGTATTTT. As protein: CASSLGAGDTDTQYF.

The CDR3 bases are TGTGCCAGCAGCCGACAAAGGACAGGGTTCTACAATGAGCAGTTCTTC. It encodes CASSRQRTGFYNEQFF. This chain uses TRBV7-8 with TRBJ2-1, with TRBD1 matching 8 bases. Germline loops: CDR1 SGHVS, CDR2 FQNEAQ. V shed 5 bases and J 3 bases; nucleotides not matched to a gene: 9. CDR3 length: 16 amino acids.

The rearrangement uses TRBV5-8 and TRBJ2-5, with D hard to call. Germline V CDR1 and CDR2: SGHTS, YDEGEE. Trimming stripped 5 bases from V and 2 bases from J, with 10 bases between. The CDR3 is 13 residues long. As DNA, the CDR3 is TGTGCCAGCAGTTATAATAGTCAAGAGACCCAGTACTTC. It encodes CASSYNSQETQYF.

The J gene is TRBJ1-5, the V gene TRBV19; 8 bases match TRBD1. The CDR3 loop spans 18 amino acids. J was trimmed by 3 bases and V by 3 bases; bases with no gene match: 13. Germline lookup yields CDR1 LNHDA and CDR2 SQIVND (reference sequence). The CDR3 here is CASSIGTGLRYDNQPQHF. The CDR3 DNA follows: TGTGCCAGTAGTATTGGGACAGGCCTGAGGTACGACAATCAGCCCCAGCATTTT.

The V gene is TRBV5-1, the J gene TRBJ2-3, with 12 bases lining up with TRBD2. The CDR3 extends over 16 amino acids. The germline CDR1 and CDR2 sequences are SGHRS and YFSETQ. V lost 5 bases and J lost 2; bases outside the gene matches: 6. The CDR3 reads CASRRTSGGPTDTQYF. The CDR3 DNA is TGCGCCAGCAGGAGAACTAGCGGGGGGCCCACAGATACGCAGTATTTT.

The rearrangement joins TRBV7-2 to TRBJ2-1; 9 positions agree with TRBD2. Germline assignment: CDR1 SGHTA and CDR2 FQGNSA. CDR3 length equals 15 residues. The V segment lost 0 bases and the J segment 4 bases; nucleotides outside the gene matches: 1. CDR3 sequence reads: CASSLASGGYNEQFF. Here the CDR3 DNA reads TGTGCCAGCAGCTTAGCTAGCGGGGGTTACAATGAGCAGTTCTTC.

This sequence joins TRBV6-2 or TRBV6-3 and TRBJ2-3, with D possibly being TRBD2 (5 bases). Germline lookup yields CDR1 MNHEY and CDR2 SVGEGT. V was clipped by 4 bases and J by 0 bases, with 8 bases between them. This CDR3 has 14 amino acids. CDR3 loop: CASSLRRSTDTQYF. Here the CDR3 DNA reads TGTGCCAGCAGTTTACGGAGGAGCACAGATACGCAGTATTTT.

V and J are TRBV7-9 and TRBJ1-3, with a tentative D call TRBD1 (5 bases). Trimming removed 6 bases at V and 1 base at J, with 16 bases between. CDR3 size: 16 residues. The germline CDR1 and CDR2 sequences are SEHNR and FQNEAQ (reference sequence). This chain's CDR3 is CASSPGLERSGNTIYF. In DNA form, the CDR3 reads TGTGCCAGCAGTCCAGGGTTGGAGAGGTCTGGAAACACCATATATTTT.

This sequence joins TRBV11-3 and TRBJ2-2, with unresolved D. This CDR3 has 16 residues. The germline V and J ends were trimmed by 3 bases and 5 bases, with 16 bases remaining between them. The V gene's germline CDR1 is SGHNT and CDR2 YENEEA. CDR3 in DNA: TGTGCCAGCAGCTTCGGAGTTCGGATTTGGACCGGGGAGCTGTTTTTT. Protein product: CASSFGVRIWTGELFF.

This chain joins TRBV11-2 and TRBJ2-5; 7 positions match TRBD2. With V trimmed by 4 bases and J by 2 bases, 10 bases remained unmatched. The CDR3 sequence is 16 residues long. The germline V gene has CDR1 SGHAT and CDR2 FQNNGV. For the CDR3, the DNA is TGTGCCAGCAGCTCTGGGAGGGCTGGGTGGCAAGAGACCCAGTACTTC. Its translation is CASSSGRAGWQETQYF.

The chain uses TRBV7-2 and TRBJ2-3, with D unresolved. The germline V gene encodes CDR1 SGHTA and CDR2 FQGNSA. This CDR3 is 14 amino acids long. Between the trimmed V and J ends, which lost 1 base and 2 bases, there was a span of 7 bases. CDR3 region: CASSLDQATDTQYF. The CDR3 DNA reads TGTGCCAGCAGCTTAGACCAGGCCACAGATACGCAGTATTTT.

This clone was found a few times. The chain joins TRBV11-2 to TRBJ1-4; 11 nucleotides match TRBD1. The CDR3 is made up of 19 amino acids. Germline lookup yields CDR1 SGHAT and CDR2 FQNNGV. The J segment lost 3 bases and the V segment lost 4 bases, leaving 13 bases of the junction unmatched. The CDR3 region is CASSSGTGQGARANEKLFF. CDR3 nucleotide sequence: TGTGCCAGCAGCTCGGGCACCGGACAGGGGGCGCGAGCTAATGAAAAACTGTTTTTT.

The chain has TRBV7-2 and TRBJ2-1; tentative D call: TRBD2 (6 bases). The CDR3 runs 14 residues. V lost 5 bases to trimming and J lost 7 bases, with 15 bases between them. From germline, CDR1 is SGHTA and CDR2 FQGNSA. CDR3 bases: TGTGCCAGCAGCCCGCGGGGTGGCGGTAATGAGCAGTTCTTC. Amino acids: CASSPRGGGNEQFF.

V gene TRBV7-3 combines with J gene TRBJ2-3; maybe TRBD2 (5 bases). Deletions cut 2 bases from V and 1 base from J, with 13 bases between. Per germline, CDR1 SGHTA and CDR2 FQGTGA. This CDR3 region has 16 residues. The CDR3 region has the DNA TGTGCCAGCAGCTTAGGACGGGGATCCGGCACAGATACGCAGTATTTT. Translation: CASSLGRGSGTDTQYF.

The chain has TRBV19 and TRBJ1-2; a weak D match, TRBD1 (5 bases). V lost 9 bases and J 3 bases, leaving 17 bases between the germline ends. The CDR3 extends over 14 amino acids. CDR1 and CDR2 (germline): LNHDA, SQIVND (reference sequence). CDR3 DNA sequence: TGTGCCAGCCGCTTGGGCAGGGCGGACTATGGCTACACCTTC. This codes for CASRLGRADYGYTF.

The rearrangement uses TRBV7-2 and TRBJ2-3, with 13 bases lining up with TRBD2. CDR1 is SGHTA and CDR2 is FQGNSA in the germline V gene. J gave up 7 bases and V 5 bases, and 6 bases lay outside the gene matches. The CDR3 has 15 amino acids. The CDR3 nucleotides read TGTGCCAGCAGCCAGGGACTAGCGGGGTTGTATACGCAGTATTTT. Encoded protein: CASSQGLAGLYTQYF. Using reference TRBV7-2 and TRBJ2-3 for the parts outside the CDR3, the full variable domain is GAGVSQSPSNKVTEKGKDVELRCDPISGHTALYWYRQSLGQGLEFLIYFQGNSAPDKSGLPSDRFSAERTGGSVSTLTIQRTQQEDSAVYLCASSQGLAGLYTQYFGPGTRLTVL.

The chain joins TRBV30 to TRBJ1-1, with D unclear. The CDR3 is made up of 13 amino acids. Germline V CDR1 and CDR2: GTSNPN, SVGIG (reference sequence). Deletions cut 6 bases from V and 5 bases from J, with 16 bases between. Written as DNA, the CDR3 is TGTGCCTGCAACTCACGGTTTTCGACTGAAGCTTTCTTT. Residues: CACNSRFSTEAFF.

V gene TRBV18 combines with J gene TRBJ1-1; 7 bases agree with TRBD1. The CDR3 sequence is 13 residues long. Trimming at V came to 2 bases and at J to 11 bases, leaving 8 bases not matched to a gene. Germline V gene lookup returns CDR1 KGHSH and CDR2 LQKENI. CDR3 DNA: TGTGCCAGCTCACCAGCGACAGGGATTCTGGCTTTCTTT. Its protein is CASSPATGILAFF.

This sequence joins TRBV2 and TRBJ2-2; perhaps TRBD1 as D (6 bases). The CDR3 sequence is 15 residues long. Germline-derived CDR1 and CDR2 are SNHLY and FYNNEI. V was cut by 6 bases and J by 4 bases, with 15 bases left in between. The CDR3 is CASRENRAITGELFF. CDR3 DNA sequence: TGTGCCAGCAGGGAAAACAGGGCTATCACCGGGGAGCTGTTTTTT.

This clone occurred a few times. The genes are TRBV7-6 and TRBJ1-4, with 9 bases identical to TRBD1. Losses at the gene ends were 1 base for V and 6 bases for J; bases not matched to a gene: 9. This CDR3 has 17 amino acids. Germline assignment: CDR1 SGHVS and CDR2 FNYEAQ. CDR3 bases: TGTGCCAGCAGCTTAGGAGCCCGACAGGGGGTCCATGAAAAACTGTTTTTT. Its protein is CASSLGARQGVHEKLFF.